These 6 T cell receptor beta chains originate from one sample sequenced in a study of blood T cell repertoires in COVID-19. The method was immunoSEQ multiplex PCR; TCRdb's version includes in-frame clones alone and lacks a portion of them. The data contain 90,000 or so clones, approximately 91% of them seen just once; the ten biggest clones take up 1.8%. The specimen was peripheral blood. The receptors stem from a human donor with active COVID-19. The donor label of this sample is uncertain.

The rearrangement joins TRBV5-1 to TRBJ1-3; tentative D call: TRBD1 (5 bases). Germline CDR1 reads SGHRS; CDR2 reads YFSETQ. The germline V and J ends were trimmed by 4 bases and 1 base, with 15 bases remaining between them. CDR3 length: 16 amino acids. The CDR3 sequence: CASSPGPGRSGNTIYF. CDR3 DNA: TGCGCCAGCAGCCCGGGGCCGGGGAGGTCTGGAAACACCATATATTTT.

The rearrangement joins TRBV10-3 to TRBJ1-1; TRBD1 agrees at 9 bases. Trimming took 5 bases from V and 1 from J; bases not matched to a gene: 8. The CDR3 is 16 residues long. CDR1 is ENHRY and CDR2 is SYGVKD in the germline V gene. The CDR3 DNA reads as TGTGCCATCAGTAGAAATTGGACAGGGGAGAACACTGAAGCTTTCTTT. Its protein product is CAISRNWTGENTEAFF.

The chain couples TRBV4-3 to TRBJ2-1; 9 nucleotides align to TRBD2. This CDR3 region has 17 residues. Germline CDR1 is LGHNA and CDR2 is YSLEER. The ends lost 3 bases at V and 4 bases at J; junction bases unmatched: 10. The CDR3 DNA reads TGCGCCAGCAGCCATACCCTAGCGGGGATAAGATACAATGAGCAGTTCTTC. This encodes CASSHTLAGIRYNEQFF.

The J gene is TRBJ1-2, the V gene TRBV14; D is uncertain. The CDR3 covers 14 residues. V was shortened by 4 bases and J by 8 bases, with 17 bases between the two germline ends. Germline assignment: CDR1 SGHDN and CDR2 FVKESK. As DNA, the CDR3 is TGTGCCAGCAGCCGAGAGGCAGTAGCTAACGGCTACACCTTC. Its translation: CASSREAVANGYTF.

CDR3 in DNA: TGTGCCAGCAGGCCGAGTGCGAACACCGGGGAGCTGTTTTTT. Translating it yields CASRPSANTGELFF. The chain joins TRBV2 to TRBJ2-2; D unclear. With 6 bases removed from V and 0 bases from J, the gap between germline ends came to 8 bases. There are 14 residues in the CDR3. Germline V gives CDR1 SNHLY, CDR2 FYNNEI.

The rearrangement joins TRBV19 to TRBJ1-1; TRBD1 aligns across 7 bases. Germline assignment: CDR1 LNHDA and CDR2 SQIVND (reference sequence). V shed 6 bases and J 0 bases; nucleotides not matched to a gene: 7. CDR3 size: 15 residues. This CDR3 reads CASRPRQGMNTEAFF. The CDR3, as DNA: TGTGCCAGTAGGCCGAGACAGGGTATGAACACTGAAGCTTTCTTT.